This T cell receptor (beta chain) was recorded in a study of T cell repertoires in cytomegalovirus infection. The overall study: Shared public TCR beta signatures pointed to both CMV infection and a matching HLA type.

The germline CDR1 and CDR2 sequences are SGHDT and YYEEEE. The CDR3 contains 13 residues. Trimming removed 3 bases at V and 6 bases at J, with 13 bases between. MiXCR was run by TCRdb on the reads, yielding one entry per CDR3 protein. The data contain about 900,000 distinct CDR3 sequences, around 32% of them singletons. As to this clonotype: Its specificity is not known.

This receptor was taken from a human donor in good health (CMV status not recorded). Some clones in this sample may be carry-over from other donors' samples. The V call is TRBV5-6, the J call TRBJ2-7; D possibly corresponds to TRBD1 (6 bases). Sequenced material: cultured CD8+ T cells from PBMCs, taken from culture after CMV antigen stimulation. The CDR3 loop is CASSSPGQPEQYV. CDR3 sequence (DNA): TGTGCCAGCAGCTCCCCGGGACAACCCGAGCAGTACGTC.